The text below deals with one T cell receptor beta chain. The antigen remains undetermined. The source of the sample is a study of long-term antiretroviral therapy in people with HIV. About the research overall: The earliest samples predate the 2015 immediate-ART recommendation by about a decade. Broader study findings: Diversity rose after ART but stayed below transplant donor controls. Repertoires in HIV (unlike those of controls) had narrower CDR3 length ranges. Pre-ART expanded TRB clones stayed dominant throughout, though often decreasing after ART.

Running of the v3.0 immunoSEQ assay took place at survey level. TCRdb's table, derived via immunoSEQ multiplex PCR, lists solely in-frame clones and lacks some. The sample yields 20,000 to 25,000 clones, approximately 90% seen once. The CDR3 is made up of 16 amino acids. Germline values: CDR1 MNHEY, CDR2 SMNVEV (reference sequence). V shed 6 bases and J shed 0 bases, with 15 bases lying between them. This sequence was found in a man in his sixties with HIV. The starting material was unsorted PBMCs, obtained 0.6 years after starting antiretroviral therapy. The V call is TRBV27, the J call TRBJ1-5, with D hard to call. CDR3 protein: CASSLNSINSNQPQHF. The CDR3 DNA sequence: TGTGCCAGCAGCCTAAACAGCATCAATAGCAATCAGCCCCAGCATTTT.